The 21 T cell receptor beta chains below all came from one sample that was sequenced in a study of Ad26.COV2.S vaccination and SARS-CoV-2 variants. Sequencing used immunoSEQ multiplex PCR; TCRdb keeps in-frame clones, though not all of them. This sample has 350,000 to 400,000 clones, with less than 90% found just once. Sample treatment: around 19 received Ad26.COV2.S at low or high dose, single or two shots; roughly five received placebo; per-sample allocation not given. Material that was analyzed had been drawn on day 63 after the first vaccine or placebo injection. The source was peripheral blood, collected in a trial of Ad26.COV2.S vaccine versus placebo. Receptors were obtained from a person between 18 and 59 years old who received the Ad26.COV2.S COVID-19 vaccine or a placebo.

This clone appeared a single time. V is TRBV19 and J is TRBJ2-7, with 9 bases lining up with TRBD1. In germline, CDR1 is LNHDA, CDR2 SQIVND (reference sequence). The CDR3 covers 14 residues. V trimming: 6 bases; J trimming: 3 bases; junction bases outside the gene matches: 6. The chain's CDR3 is CASRSTGQGYEQYF. The DNA of the CDR3 is TGTGCCAGTAGATCAACGGGACAGGGCTACGAGCAGTACTTC.

This rearrangement joins TRBV6-5 to TRBJ1-2; no reliable D call. Germline V gives CDR1 MNHEY, CDR2 SVGAGI. Trimming pared 4 bases from V and 4 bases from J, leaving 7 bases between. CDR3 length: 12 residues. CDR3 in amino acids: CASSSAFYGYTF. In nucleotides, the CDR3 is TGTGCCAGCAGTTCGGCATTCTATGGCTACACCTTC.

This clone appeared once. V gene TRBV6-5 combines with J gene TRBJ1-1; 7 bases fit TRBD1. Germline V gives CDR1 MNHEY, CDR2 SVGAGI. The CDR3 covers 14 residues. The V and J ends lost 6 bases and 0 bases, in that order; junction bases with no gene match: 4. The CDR3 loop reads CASSGTAMNTEAFF. DNA of the CDR3: TGTGCCAGCAGCGGGACAGCCATGAACACTGAAGCTTTCTTT.

The chain is built from TRBV9 and TRBJ2-7; D is uncertain. Trimming took off 0 bases at V and 0 bases at J, with 7 bases between the two ends. Germline V gene lookup returns CDR1 SGDLS and CDR2 YYNGEE. The CDR3 has 14 residues. The chain's CDR3 is CASSVGEGSYEQYF. The CDR3 DNA follows: TGTGCCAGCAGCGTAGGGGAAGGCTCCTACGAGCAGTACTTC.

The genes are TRBV3-1 (or the pseudogene TRBV3-2) and TRBJ1-2; D might be TRBD1 (6 bases). Trimming shortened V by 1 base and J by 8 bases, and 17 bases separated the two germline ends. In germline, CDR1 is LGHDT, CDR2 YNNKEL (reference sequence). The length of the CDR3 is 15 residues. The CDR3: CASSQALQGYLGYTF. In DNA, the CDR3 is TGTGCCAGCAGCCAAGCTTTACAGGGATATCTGGGCTACACCTTC.

This chain links TRBV20-1 with TRBJ2-5, with TRBD2 matching over 7 bases. Trimming took 3 bases from V and 5 from J; bases not matched to a gene: 6. The germline gives CDR1 DFQATT, CDR2 SNEGSKA (reference sequence). This CDR3 is built from 13 residues. The CDR3: CSASWLAEETQYF. The CDR3 DNA follows: TGCAGTGCTAGTTGGCTAGCGGAGGAGACCCAGTACTTC.

V is TRBV7-6 and J is TRBJ2-3; possibly TRBD2 for D (6 bases). The CDR3 is made up of 16 amino acids. The V gene lost 5 bases and the J gene lost 1 base, with 16 bases spanning the gap. Per the germline V gene, CDR1 is SGHVS and CDR2 is FNYEAQ. CDR3 sequence (DNA): TGTGCCAGCAGCCTAGTTGGGGGACTTGGCACAGATACGCAGTATTTT. Its protein is CASSLVGGLGTDTQYF. Drawing the rest from reference TRBV7-6 and TRBJ2-3, the complete variable domain is GAGVSQSPRYKVTKRGQDVALRCDPISGHVSLYWYRQALGQGPEFLTYFNYEAQQDKSGLPNDRFSAERPEGSISTLTIQRTEQRDSAMYRCASSLVGGLGTDTQYFGPGTRLTVL.

The genes are TRBV12-5 and TRBJ1-2, with TRBD1 matching 8 bases. Losses at the gene ends were 2 bases for V and 2 bases for J; bases not matched to a gene: 4. Germline-derived CDR1 and CDR2 are LGHNT and FRNRAP. The CDR3 is 15 amino acids. The CDR3 here is CASGLRQGANYGYTF. CDR3 bases: TGTGCTAGTGGTTTGAGGCAGGGGGCAAACTATGGCTACACCTTC. Complete variable domain (other parts from reference TRBV12-5 and TRBJ1-2): DARVTQTPRHKVTEMGQEVTMRCQPILGHNTVFWYRQTMMQGLELLAYFRNRAPLDDSGMPKDRFSAEMPDATLATLKIQPSEPRDSAVYFCASGLRQGANYGYTFGSGTRLTVV.

The V and J genes are TRBV28 and TRBJ1-1; 12 bases map to TRBD1. J gave up 7 bases and V 4 bases, and 10 bases lay outside the gene matches. CDR1 and CDR2 (germline): MDHEN, SYDVKM. The CDR3 runs 16 residues. The CDR3 is CASSWDRGRGTGEAFF. DNA for the CDR3: TGTGCCAGCAGTTGGGACAGGGGGCGCGGCACGGGTGAAGCTTTCTTT.

This clone was found a few times. V and J are TRBV10-3 and TRBJ1-5; D remains unclear. Trimming left V 10 bases short and J 2 bases short, with 15 bases between. Per the germline V gene, CDR1 is ENHRY and CDR2 is SYGVKD. The CDR3 has 14 residues. CDR3 loop: CATATVAGNQPQHF. In nucleotides, the CDR3 is TGTGCCACGGCAACAGTGGCAGGCAATCAGCCCCAGCATTTT.

This clone was detected once. V usage is TRBV21-1 and J usage is TRBJ2-7; the DNA was not compared with TRBD1, the D call given in the table. TRBV21-1 is noted as a pseudogene. The CDR3 is made up of 17 amino acids. CDR3 in DNA: TGTGCCAGCAAGGGACACGGGTCGGTCGGGGCCTTTTACGAGCAGTACTTC. Its protein is CASKGHGSVGAFYEQYF.

This chain links TRBV6-5 with TRBJ1-3; 9 nucleotides agree with TRBD1. Matching the DNA end better, TRBJ2-2 makes the J call doubtful. The germline V gene has CDR1 MNHEY and CDR2 SVGAGI. This CDR3 is 14 amino acids long. CDR3 protein: CASAPTGGTGELFF. The CDR3 DNA reads TGTGCCAGCGCCCCGACAGGGGGCACCGGGGAGCTGTTTTTT.

The CDR3 protein is CASSSGQDTDTQYF. The CDR3 DNA reads as TGTGCCAGCAGCTCGGGACAGGACACAGATACGCAGTATTTT. The V call is TRBV11-3, the J call TRBJ2-3, with TRBD1 identical over 8 bases. This CDR3 region has 14 residues. Per the germline V gene, CDR1 is SGHNT and CDR2 is YENEEA. The junction had 2 bases not matched to a gene; V was cut back by 4 bases and J by 2 bases.

The chain is built from TRBV5-1 and TRBJ2-3; D unresolved. The germline gives CDR1 SGHRS, CDR2 YFSETQ. Trimming removed 1 base at V and 0 bases at J, with 6 bases between. The CDR3 is 14 amino acids. CDR3 protein: CASSLYTSTDTQYF. CDR3 coding DNA: TGCGCCAGCAGCTTGTACACTAGCACAGATACGCAGTATTTT.

The chain joins TRBV7-9 to TRBJ1-2; D remains ambiguous. The CDR3 extends over 13 amino acids. Germline V lookup: CDR1 SEHNR, CDR2 FQNEAQ (reference sequence). The ends were cut back, 5 bases at V and 8 bases at J, with 15 bases in the middle. The CDR3 sequence: CASSKTDQLGYTF. CDR3 sequence (DNA): TGTGCCAGCAGCAAGACTGACCAGCTCGGCTACACCTTC.

This chain joins TRBV18 and TRBJ2-1, with 12 bases lining up with TRBD2. This CDR3 has 17 residues. Trimming at V came to 3 bases and at J to 7 bases, leaving 10 bases not matched to a gene. Germline CDR1 KGHSH, CDR2 LQKENI. This CDR3 reads CASSPRQSLAGGNEQFF. The CDR3 DNA reads as TGTGCCAGCTCACCGCGTCAGTCACTAGCGGGGGGTAATGAGCAGTTCTTC.

The V and J genes are TRBV5-4 and TRBJ2-1, with 7 positions matching TRBD2. Looked up from germline, CDR1 is SGHNT and CDR2 is YYREEE (reference sequence). Trimming removed 4 bases from V and 7 bases from J; junction bases left unmatched: 11. This CDR3 contains 15 residues. The CDR3 DNA follows: TGTGCCAGCAGCCCCGCGGGAGCACTTAGAAATGAGCAGTTCTTC. Translated: CASSPAGALRNEQFF.

V gene TRBV10-3 combines with J gene TRBJ1-1; TRBD1 might be the D (6 bases). This CDR3 has 16 residues. Trimming stripped 5 bases from V and 1 base from J, with 17 bases between. Per the germline V gene, CDR1 is ENHRY and CDR2 is SYGVKD. The CDR3 DNA is TGTGCCATCAGTCCACTGGGGGGCGAAGCGAACACTGAAGCTTTCTTT. Its protein is CAISPLGGEANTEAFF.

The chain carries TRBV14 and TRBJ2-7, with a possible D match to TRBD1 (5 bases). V was shortened by 5 bases and J by 4 bases, with 12 bases between the two germline ends. CDR3 length: 13 amino acids. Looked up from germline, CDR1 is SGHDN and CDR2 is FVKESK. CDR3 protein: CASSNSGHYEQYF. CDR3 nucleotides: TGTGCCAGCAGCAATTCTGGACATTACGAGCAGTACTTC. The full variable domain, completed using reference TRBV14 and TRBJ2-7, is EAGVTQFPSHSVIEKGQTVTLRCDPISGHDNLYWYRRVMGKEIKFLLHFVKESKQDESGMPNNRFLAERTGGTYSTLKVQPAELEDSGVYFCASSNSGHYEQYFGPGTRLTVT.

This clone appeared once. The chain employs TRBV10-3 and TRBJ1-2, with 7 bases fitting TRBD1. This CDR3 spans 14 amino acids. V gave up 4 bases and J gave up 1 base; unmatched junction bases: 3. The germline gives CDR1 ENHRY, CDR2 SYGVKD. CDR3 amino acids: CAISGTGNNYGYTF. The CDR3 nucleotides are TGTGCCATCAGTGGGACAGGTAATAACTATGGCTACACCTTC.

This rearrangement joins TRBV2 to TRBJ2-5; 12 bases are shared with TRBD2. Losses at the gene ends were 6 bases for V and 4 bases for J; bases not matched to a gene: 6. This CDR3 has 15 residues. The V gene's germline CDR1 is SNHLY and CDR2 FYNNEI. In nucleotides, the CDR3 is TGTGCCAGCAGACTAGCGGGGGGTTTTGGAGAGACCCAGTACTTC. This translates into CASRLAGGFGETQYF.